The T cell receptor beta chain described here comes from a study of T cell repertoires in ileal Crohn's disease. Sequencing was performed with immunoSEQ multiplex PCR; in TCRdb, only in-frame clones are kept and a portion is missing. Found here are 15,000 to 20,000 clones, almost 90% of them singletons; the top ten hold roughly 5.7%. Germline CDR1 and CDR2: SGHTA and FQGNSA. The CDR3 contains 15 residues. The material sequenced was ileal tissue. The clonotype comes from an adult with Crohn's disease. The rearrangement uses TRBV7-2 and TRBJ2-5; D is perhaps TRBD2 (5 bases). The DNA end is more similar to TRBJ2-7, so the J call may be wrong. CDR3 bases: TGTGCCAGCAGCTTAGGGACGGTCGGGGTTTACGAGCAGTACTTC. This codes for CASSLGTVGVYEQYF.